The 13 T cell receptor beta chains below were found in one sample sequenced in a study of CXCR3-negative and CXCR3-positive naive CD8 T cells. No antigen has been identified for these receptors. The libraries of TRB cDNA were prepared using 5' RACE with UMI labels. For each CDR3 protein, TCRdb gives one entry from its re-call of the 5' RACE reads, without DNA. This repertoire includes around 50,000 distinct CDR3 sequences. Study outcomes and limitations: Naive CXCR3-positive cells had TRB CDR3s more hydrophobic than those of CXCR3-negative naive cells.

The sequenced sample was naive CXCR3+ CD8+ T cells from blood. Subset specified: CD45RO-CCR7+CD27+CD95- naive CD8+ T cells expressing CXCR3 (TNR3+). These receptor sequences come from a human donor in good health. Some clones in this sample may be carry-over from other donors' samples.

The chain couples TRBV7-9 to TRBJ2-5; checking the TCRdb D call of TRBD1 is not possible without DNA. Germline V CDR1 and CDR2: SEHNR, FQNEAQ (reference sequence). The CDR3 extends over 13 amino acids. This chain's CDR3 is CASSRQGWETQYF.

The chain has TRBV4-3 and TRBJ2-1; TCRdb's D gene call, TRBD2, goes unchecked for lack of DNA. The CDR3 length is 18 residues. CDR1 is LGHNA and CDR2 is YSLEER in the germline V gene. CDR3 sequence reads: CASSQDYYLAGAYNEQFF.

CDR3 loop: CATMKPTRDGYTF. The genes are TRBV15 and TRBJ1-2; TCRdb's D call, TRBD1, is unchecked because there is no DNA. In germline, CDR1 is LNHNV, CDR2 YYDKDF (reference sequence). This CDR3 contains 13 residues.

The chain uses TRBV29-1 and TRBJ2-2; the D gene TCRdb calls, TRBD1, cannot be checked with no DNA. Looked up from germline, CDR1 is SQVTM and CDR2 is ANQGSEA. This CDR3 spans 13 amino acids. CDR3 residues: CSVRTANTGELFF.

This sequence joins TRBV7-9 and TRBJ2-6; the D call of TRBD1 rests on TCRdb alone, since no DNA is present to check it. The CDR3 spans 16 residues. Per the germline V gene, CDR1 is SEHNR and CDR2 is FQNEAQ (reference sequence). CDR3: CASSRTTGTGANVLTF.

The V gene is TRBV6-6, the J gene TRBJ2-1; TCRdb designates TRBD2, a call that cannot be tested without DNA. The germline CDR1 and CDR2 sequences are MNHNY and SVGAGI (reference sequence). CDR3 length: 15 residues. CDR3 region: CASSLGGLAGDEQFF.

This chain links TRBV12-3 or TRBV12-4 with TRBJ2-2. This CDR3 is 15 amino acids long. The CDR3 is CASSFRTANTGELFF.

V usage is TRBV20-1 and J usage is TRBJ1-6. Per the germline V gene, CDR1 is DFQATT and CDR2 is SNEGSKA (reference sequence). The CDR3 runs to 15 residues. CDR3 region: CSAIPRGFYNSPLHF.

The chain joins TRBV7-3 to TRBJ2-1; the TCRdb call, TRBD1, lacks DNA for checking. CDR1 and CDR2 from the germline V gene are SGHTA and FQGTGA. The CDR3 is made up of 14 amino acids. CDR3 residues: CASSPSGTGVEQFF.

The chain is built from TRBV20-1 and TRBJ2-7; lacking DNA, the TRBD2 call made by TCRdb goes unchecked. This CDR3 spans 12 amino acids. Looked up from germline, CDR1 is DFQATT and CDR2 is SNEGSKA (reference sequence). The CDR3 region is CSARAEGYEQYF.

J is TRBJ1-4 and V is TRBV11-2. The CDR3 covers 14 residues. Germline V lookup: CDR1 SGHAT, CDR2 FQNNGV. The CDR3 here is CASGEWATNEKLFF.

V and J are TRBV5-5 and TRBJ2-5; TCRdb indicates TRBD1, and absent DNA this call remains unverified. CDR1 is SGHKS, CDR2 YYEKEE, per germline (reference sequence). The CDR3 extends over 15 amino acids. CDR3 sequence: CASSTRRDSKETQYF.

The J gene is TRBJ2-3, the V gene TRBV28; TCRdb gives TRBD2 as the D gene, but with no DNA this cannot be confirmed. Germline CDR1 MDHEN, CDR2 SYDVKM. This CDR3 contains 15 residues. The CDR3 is CASRESGRLTDTQYF.